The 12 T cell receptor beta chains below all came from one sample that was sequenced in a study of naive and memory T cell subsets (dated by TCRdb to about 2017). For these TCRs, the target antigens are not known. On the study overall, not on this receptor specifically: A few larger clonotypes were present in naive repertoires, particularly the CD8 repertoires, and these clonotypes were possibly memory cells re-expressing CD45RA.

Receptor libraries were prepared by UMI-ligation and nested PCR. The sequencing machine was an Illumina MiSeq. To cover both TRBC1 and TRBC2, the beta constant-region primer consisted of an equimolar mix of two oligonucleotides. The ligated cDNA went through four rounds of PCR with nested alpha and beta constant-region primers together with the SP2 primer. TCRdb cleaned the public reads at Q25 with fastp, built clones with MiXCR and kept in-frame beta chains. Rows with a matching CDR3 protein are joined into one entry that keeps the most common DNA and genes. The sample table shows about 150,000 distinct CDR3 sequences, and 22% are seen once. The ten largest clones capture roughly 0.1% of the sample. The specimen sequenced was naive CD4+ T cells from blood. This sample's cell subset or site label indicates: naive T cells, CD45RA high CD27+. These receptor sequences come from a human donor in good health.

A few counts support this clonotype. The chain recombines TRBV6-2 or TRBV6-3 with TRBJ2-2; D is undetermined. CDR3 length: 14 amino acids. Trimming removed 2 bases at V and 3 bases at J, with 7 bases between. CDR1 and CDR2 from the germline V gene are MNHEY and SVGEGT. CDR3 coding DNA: TGTGCCAGCAGTTACAGTTCCCACACCGGGGAGCTGTTTTTT. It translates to CASSYSSHTGELFF.

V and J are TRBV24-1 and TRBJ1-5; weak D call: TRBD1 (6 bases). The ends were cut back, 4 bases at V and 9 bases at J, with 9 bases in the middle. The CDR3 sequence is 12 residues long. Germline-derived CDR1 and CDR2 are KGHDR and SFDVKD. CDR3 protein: CATSEGALPQHF. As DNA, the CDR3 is TGTGCCACCAGTGAGGGGGCACTGCCCCAGCATTTT.

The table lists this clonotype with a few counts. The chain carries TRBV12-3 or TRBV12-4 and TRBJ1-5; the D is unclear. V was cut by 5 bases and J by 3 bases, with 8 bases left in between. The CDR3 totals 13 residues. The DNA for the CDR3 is TGTGCCAGCAGTCTCGGGATCAATCAGCCCCAGCATTTT. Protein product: CASSLGINQPQHF.

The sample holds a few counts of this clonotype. This CDR3 is CASSLDFEAFF. The CDR3 DNA reads TGTGCCAGCAGCTTAGATTTTGAAGCTTTCTTT. The chain carries TRBV11-2 and TRBJ1-1, with D unclear. Trimming removed 0 bases from V and 7 bases from J, with 3 bases in between. The CDR3 length is 11 residues. CDR1 SGHAT and CDR2 FQNNGV come from the germline V gene.

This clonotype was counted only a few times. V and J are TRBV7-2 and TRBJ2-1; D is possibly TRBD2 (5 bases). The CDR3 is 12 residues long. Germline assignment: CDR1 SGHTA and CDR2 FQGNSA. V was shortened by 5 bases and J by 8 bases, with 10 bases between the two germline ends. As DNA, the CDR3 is TGTGCCAGCAGCCCGGCGGGTCATGAGCAGTTCTTC. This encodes CASSPAGHEQFF.

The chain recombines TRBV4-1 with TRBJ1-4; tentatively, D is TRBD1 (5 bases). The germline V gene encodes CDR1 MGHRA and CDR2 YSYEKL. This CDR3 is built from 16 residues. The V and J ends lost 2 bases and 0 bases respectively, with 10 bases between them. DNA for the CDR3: TGCGCCAGCAGCCAATGGGGCGGGGCAACTAATGAAAAACTGTTTTTT. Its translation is CASSQWGGATNEKLFF.

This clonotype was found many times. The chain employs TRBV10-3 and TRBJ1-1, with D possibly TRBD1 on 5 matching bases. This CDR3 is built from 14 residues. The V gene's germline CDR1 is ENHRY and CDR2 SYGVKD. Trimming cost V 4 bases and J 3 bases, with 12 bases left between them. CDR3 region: CAISAGTADTEAFF. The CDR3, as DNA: TGTGCCATCAGTGCCGGGACGGCAGACACTGAAGCTTTCTTT.

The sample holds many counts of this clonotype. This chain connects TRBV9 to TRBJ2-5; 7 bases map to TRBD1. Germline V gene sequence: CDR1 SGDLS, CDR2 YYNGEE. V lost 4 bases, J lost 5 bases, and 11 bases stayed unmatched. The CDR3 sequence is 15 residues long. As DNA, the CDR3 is TGTGCCAGCAGCTACAGGGGTGTCTTTGTGGAGACCCAGTACTTC. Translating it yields CASSYRGVFVETQYF.

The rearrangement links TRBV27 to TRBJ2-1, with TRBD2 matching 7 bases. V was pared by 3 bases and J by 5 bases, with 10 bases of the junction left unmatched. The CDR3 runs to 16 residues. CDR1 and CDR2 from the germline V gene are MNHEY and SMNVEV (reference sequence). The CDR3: CASSFFRGVRDNEQFF. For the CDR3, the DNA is TGTGCCAGCAGTTTCTTTCGGGGGGTCCGTGACAATGAGCAGTTCTTC.

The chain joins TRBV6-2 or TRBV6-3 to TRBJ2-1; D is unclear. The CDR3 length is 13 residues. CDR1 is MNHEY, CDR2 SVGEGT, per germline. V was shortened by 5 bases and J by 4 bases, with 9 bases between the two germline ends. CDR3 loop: CASSLLAYNEQFF. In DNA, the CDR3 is TGTGCCAGCAGTCTTTTGGCTTACAATGAGCAGTTCTTC.

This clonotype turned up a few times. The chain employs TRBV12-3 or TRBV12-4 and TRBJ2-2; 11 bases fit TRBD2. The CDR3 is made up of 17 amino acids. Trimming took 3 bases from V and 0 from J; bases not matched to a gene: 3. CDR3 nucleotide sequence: TGTGCCAGCAGTTTCCCGGGACTAGCGGCGAACACCGGGGAGCTGTTTTTT. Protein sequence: CASSFPGLAANTGELFF.

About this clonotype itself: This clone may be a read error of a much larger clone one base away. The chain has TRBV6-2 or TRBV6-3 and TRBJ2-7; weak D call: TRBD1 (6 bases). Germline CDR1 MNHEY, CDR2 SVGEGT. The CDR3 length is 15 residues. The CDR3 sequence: CVSSFDRSGAYEQYF. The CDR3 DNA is TGTGTCAGCAGTTTCGACCGGTCAGGGGCCTACGAGCAGTACTTC.